Included here is one T cell receptor (beta chain) sequence, with context. These data belong to a study of beta chain features in type 1 diabetes. The isolated RNA, all of it, was reverse transcribed, so expressed TCRB transcripts were what got sequenced. Data came from immunoSEQ multiplex PCR; TCRdb stores just in-frame clones and leaves some out. The sample holds around 350,000 clones, roughly 12% seen once. Naive, central memory, regulatory and stem cell-like memory cells within the CD4+ compartment were sorted using CD45RO/CCR7/CD25/CD127/CD95/CD27. With V trimmed by 3 bases and J by 6 bases, 8 bases remained unmatched. Per germline, CDR1 LNHNV and CDR2 YYDKDF (reference sequence). The CDR3 covers 14 residues.

This TCR was sampled from a man between 18 and 29 years old in good health. V gene TRBV15 combines with J gene TRBJ2-7; 7 bases map to TRBD2. The sequencing sample was made of naive CD4+ T cells from blood. This chain's CDR3 is CATSSTGTIGEQYF. DNA for the CDR3: TGTGCCACCAGCAGCACCGGGACTATCGGCGAGCAGTACTTC. The full variable domain, rest sourced from reference TRBV15 and TRBJ2-7, is DAMVIQNPRYQVTQFGKPVTLSCSQTLNHNVMYWYQQKSSQAPKLLFHYYDKDFNNEADTPDNFQSRRPNTSFCFLDIRSPGLGDTAMYLCATSSTGTIGEQYFGPGTRLTVT.